The 30 T cell receptor beta chains presented below share a single source sample, sequenced in a study of T cell responses to AZD1222 COVID-19 vaccine. Assay: immunoSEQ multiplex PCR; the TCRdb copy retains only in-frame clones and omits some. Seen here are 100,000 to 150,000 clones, more than 90% observed once, and the top ten hold more than 0.95%. Sequencing was performed on peripheral blood, taken 28 days after the second AZD1222 dose. The receptor source for this set is an adult who received the AZD1222 COVID-19 vaccine.

CDR3 in DNA: TGTGCCAGCAGCTTAGGAAATCAGCCCCAGCATTTT. Amino acids: CASSLGNQPQHF. This chain links TRBV7-9 with TRBJ1-5; D is uncertain. The germline gives CDR1 SEHNR, CDR2 FQNEAQ (reference sequence). The CDR3 has 12 residues. V was cut by 1 base and J by 4 bases, with 2 bases left in between.

This sequence joins TRBV7-2 and TRBJ2-1; the D is unclear. Per the germline V gene, CDR1 is SGHTA and CDR2 is FQGNSA. This CDR3 is 15 amino acids long. Trimming stripped 1 base from V and 5 bases from J, with 12 bases between. The CDR3 region is CASSLVFSRDNEQFF. CDR3 DNA sequence: TGTGCCAGCAGCTTAGTGTTCAGCCGTGACAATGAGCAGTTCTTC.

V usage is TRBV6-5 and J usage is TRBJ2-2, with no clear D. CDR3 size: 14 residues. V lost 6 bases to trimming and J lost 6 bases, with 14 bases between them. Per the germline V gene, CDR1 is MNHEY and CDR2 is SVGAGI. CDR3 DNA: TGTGCCAGCAGCTATGGCTGGGGTTCCGGGGAGCTGTTTTTT. It encodes CASSYGWGSGELFF.

This sequence joins TRBV10-3 and TRBJ1-2, with D tentatively TRBD1 (5 bases). CDR3 size: 13 residues. Per germline, CDR1 ENHRY and CDR2 SYGVKD. Trimming stripped 5 bases from V and 1 base from J, with 8 bases between. This CDR3 reads CAISPQDNYGYTF. The CDR3 DNA is TGTGCCATCAGTCCACAGGATAACTATGGCTACACCTTC.

V usage is TRBV7-2 and J usage is TRBJ1-4; 8 bases fit TRBD1. Germline V lookup: CDR1 SGHTA, CDR2 FQGNSA. V lost 4 bases, J lost 5 bases, and 6 bases stayed unmatched. CDR3 length: 15 amino acids. CDR3 sequence reads: CASSSQGARNEKLFF. DNA for the CDR3: TGTGCCAGCAGCTCGCAGGGGGCGAGAAATGAAAAACTGTTTTTT.

The chain links TRBV27 to TRBJ2-7; D may match TRBD1 or TRBD2 (5 bases each). CDR1 is MNHEY, CDR2 SMNVEV, per germline (reference sequence). The CDR3 is made up of 14 amino acids. Trimming left V 6 bases short and J 1 base short, with 13 bases between. The CDR3 protein is CASRVGVLSYEQYF. In DNA form, the CDR3 reads TGTGCCAGCAGGGTGGGGGTTTTGTCCTACGAGCAGTACTTC.

This clone has just one count. The rearrangement uses TRBV9 and TRBJ1-2; D unresolved. The CDR3 runs 16 residues. CDR1 is SGDLS and CDR2 is YYNGEE in the germline V gene. Trimming removed 0 bases at V and 0 bases at J, with 12 bases between. The CDR3 sequence is CASSVGPEGANYGYTF. The CDR3 nucleotides are TGTGCCAGCAGCGTAGGGCCGGAAGGAGCTAACTATGGCTACACCTTC. The full variable domain, its missing parts supplied by reference TRBV9 and TRBJ1-2, is DSGVTQTPKHLITATGQRVTLRCSPRSGDLSVYWYQQSLDQGLQFLIQYYNGEERAKGNILERFSAQQFPDLHSELNLSSLELGDSALYFCASSVGPEGANYGYTFGSGTRLTVV.

This clone occurred a few times. This rearrangement joins TRBV7-9 to TRBJ2-7; TRBD1 or TRBD2 may be the D gene (6 bases each). CDR1 SEHNR and CDR2 FQNEAQ come from the germline V gene (reference sequence). The CDR3 is made up of 17 amino acids. V was shortened by 8 bases and J by 2 bases, with 25 bases between the two germline ends. DNA of the CDR3: TGTGCCAGCGACCCCCAACCGGGGGCGGAGGGGACCTACGAGCAGTACTTC. Encoded protein: CASDPQPGAEGTYEQYF. Full variable domain (outside the CDR3, taken from reference TRBV7-9 and TRBJ2-7): DTGVSQNPRHKITKRGQNVTFRCDPISEHNRLYWYRQTLGQGPEFLTYFQNEAQLEKSRLLSDRFSAERPKGSFSTLEIQRTEQGDSAMYLCASDPQPGAEGTYEQYFGPGTRLTVT.

The chain uses TRBV11-1 and TRBJ1-2, with TRBD1 identical over 10 bases. CDR1 is SGHAT, CDR2 FQDESV, per germline (reference sequence). The CDR3 spans 13 residues. The junction had 2 bases not matched to a gene; V was cut back by 4 bases and J by 6 bases. The chain's CDR3 is CASSSGQGNGYTF. For the CDR3, the DNA is TGTGCCAGCAGCTCGGGACAGGGGAATGGCTACACCTTC.

The chain carries TRBV30 and TRBJ1-1; 12 positions match TRBD1. The CDR3 covers 13 residues. J lost 9 bases, V lost 0 bases, and 2 bases had no gene match. Germline V gene lookup returns CDR1 GTSNPN and CDR2 SVGIG (reference sequence). CDR3 sequence: CAWSVGDRGQAFF. The CDR3 DNA follows: TGTGCCTGGAGTGTAGGGGACAGGGGGCAAGCTTTCTTT.

J is TRBJ1-2 and V is TRBV15; D remains ambiguous. The CDR3 contains 13 residues. The V end was cut by 6 bases, the J end by 4 bases, with 12 bases between. Germline V gene data show CDR1 as LNHNV and CDR2 as YYDKDF (reference sequence). The CDR3: CATRAGSSYGYTF. For the CDR3, the DNA is TGTGCCACCAGAGCGGGCAGTTCCTATGGCTACACCTTC.

The chain links TRBV6-5 to TRBJ1-6, with 9 bases fitting TRBD1. The ends lost 4 bases at V and 7 bases at J; junction bases unmatched: 5. Germline values: CDR1 MNHEY, CDR2 SVGAGI. This CDR3 has 15 residues. In DNA form, the CDR3 reads TGTGCCAGCAGTTTTGTGACAGGGGGGAATTCACCCCTCCACTTT. It is translated as CASSFVTGGNSPLHF.

The chain combines TRBV5-1 with TRBJ1-1; D gene ambiguous. Germline assignment: CDR1 SGHRS and CDR2 YFSETQ. V was shortened by 4 bases and J by 0 bases, with 10 bases between the two germline ends. The CDR3 consists of 14 residues. CDR3 DNA: TGCGCCAGCAGCCGGGGAGCCCTGAACACTGAAGCTTTCTTT. This translates into CASSRGALNTEAFF.

This sequence joins TRBV3-1 (or the pseudogene TRBV3-2) and TRBJ1-4; TRBD1 might be the D (6 bases). The length of the CDR3 is 17 residues. Germline CDR1 LGHDT, CDR2 YNNKEL (reference sequence). Trimming took off 0 bases at V and 6 bases at J, with 17 bases between the two ends. The CDR3, as DNA: TGTGCCAGCAGCCAAGAAAGGGAGAGGGGGGCGGATGAAAAACTGTTTTTT. Translation: CASSQERERGADEKLFF.

The V gene is TRBV29-1, the J gene TRBJ1-2, with D unresolved. In germline, CDR1 is SQVTM, CDR2 ANQGSEA. V lost 7 bases, J lost 2 bases, and 11 bases lay in between. The CDR3 has 12 amino acids. The CDR3 sequence: CSAGTANYGYTF. The CDR3 DNA reads as TGCAGCGCCGGAACAGCCAACTATGGCTACACCTTC.

The chain links TRBV2 to TRBJ2-5; TRBD2 agrees at 7 bases. The CDR3 extends over 16 amino acids. From germline, CDR1 is SNHLY and CDR2 FYNNEI. V dropped 6 bases and J dropped 5; count of bases not matched to a gene: 15. The CDR3 DNA follows: TGTGCCAGCAGCCAGACTAGCACAGAGAGGAGGGAGACCCAGTACTTC. Protein: CASSQTSTERRETQYF.

This clone was seen a single time. The rearrangement links TRBV9 to TRBJ2-5, with D possibly matching TRBD2 (6 bases). V was shortened by 4 bases and J by 7 bases, with 14 bases between the two germline ends. Germline V gene lookup returns CDR1 SGDLS and CDR2 YYNGEE. The CDR3 sequence is 13 residues long. CDR3 in amino acids: CASSPSGSGTQYF. The CDR3 DNA reads TGTGCCAGCAGCCCCAGCGGGTCGGGGACCCAGTACTTC. The complete variable domain, with remaining parts taken from reference TRBV9 and TRBJ2-5, reads DSGVTQTPKHLITATGQRVTLRCSPRSGDLSVYWYQQSLDQGLQFLIQYYNGEERAKGNILERFSAQQFPDLHSELNLSSLELGDSALYFCASSPSGSGTQYFGPGTRLLVL.

This chain joins TRBV2 and TRBJ1-6; maybe TRBD1 (5 bases). Trimming took 8 bases from V and 6 from J, leaving 11 bases between them. CDR1 and CDR2 from the germline V gene are SNHLY and FYNNEI. The CDR3 length is 13 residues. This CDR3 is CASHGGANSPLHF. The CDR3 DNA reads as TGTGCCAGCCACGGAGGGGCTAATTCACCCCTCCACTTT.

The rearrangement uses TRBV14 and TRBJ2-2; D is unresolved. With 1 base removed from V and 2 bases from J, the gap between germline ends came to 5 bases. This CDR3 has 14 residues. CDR1 is SGHDN and CDR2 is FVKESK in the germline V gene. CDR3 sequence (DNA): TGTGCCAGCAGCCAAGGGCGTAACACCGGGGAGCTGTTTTTT. Translated: CASSQGRNTGELFF.

The gene calls are TRBV15 and TRBJ2-3; D gene uncertain. The CDR3 consists of 15 residues. The V end lost 0 bases, the J end lost 3 bases, and 10 bases lay between the germline ends. Germline CDR1 reads LNHNV; CDR2 reads YYDKDF (reference sequence). In nucleotides, the CDR3 is TGTGCCACCAGCAGAGATAAGCGCCCGACAGATACGCAGTATTTT. Residues: CATSRDKRPTDTQYF.

The V gene is TRBV7-9, the J gene TRBJ1-4; 11 bases fit TRBD1. CDR3 length: 15 residues. V shed 5 bases, J shed 5 bases, and the junction held 4 bases outside the gene matches. The germline V gene has CDR1 SEHNR and CDR2 FQNEAQ (reference sequence). The CDR3 nucleotides read TGTGCCAGCAGCCTCGGACAGGGGGCGAATGAAAAACTGTTTTTT. As protein: CASSLGQGANEKLFF.

The genes are TRBV28 and TRBJ2-1; 11 positions match TRBD2. The CDR3 sequence is 17 residues long. Unmatched junction bases numbered 7, after V lost 2 bases and J lost 4 bases. Germline assignment: CDR1 MDHEN and CDR2 SYDVKM. The CDR3 DNA sequence: TGTGCCAGCAGTTTAGAACTAGCGGGAGAGTCTTACAATGAGCAGTTCTTC. As protein: CASSLELAGESYNEQFF.

The chain couples TRBV12-3 or TRBV12-4 to TRBJ1-1; a possible D gene is TRBD1 (5 bases). V was cut by 3 bases and J by 1 base, with 6 bases left in between. The CDR3 runs to 13 residues. The CDR3 loop reads CASSLGENTEAFF. For the CDR3, the DNA is TGTGCCAGCAGTTTGGGGGAGAACACTGAAGCTTTCTTT.

The rearrangement links TRBV14 to TRBJ1-6; weak D call: TRBD1 (5 bases). The CDR3 sequence is 13 residues long. The ends were cut back, 3 bases at V and 10 bases at J, with 10 bases in the middle. Germline CDR1 SGHDN, CDR2 FVKESK. The CDR3 region is CASSHDRNSPLHF. CDR3 sequence (DNA): TGTGCCAGCAGCCACGACAGAAACTCACCCCTCCACTTT.

The table lists this clone with a few counts. The chain uses TRBV29-1 and TRBJ1-1, with D possibly matching TRBD1 (5 bases). CDR3 length: 15 residues. Germline values: CDR1 SQVTM, CDR2 ANQGSEA. Trimming pared 6 bases from V and 0 bases from J, leaving 17 bases between. CDR3: CSVSDTKRMNTEAFF. Here the CDR3 DNA reads TGCAGCGTCTCGGACACTAAAAGAATGAACACTGAAGCTTTCTTT.

On this clone itself: The DNA is left out, because the CDR3 cannot be placed on it with certainty; the CDR3 is given as TCRdb lists it. The chain is built from TRBV28 and TRBJ1-1. Germline V gene lookup returns CDR1 MDHEN and CDR2 SYDVKM. Counting both end residues, the CDR3 totals 15 amino acids. CDR3 loop: CASSSSGQANTEAFF.

This chain links TRBV7-9 with TRBJ2-2; TRBD1 aligns across 7 bases. The V gene's germline CDR1 is SEHNR and CDR2 FQNEAQ (reference sequence). CDR3 length: 16 amino acids. V dropped 5 bases and J dropped 6; count of bases not matched to a gene: 12. The CDR3 DNA is TGTGCCAGCAGCCCGAAGGGACAGTACGGGCCCGGGGAGCTGTTTTTT. Its translation is CASSPKGQYGPGELFF.

The V and J genes are TRBV2 and TRBJ2-7; 8 bases map to TRBD1. Looked up from germline, CDR1 is SNHLY and CDR2 is FYNNEI. V gave up 5 bases and J gave up 5 bases; unmatched junction bases: 2. This CDR3 has 12 amino acids. The CDR3 sequence is CASSSDRDEQYF. In nucleotides, the CDR3 is TGTGCCAGCAGTTCGGACAGGGACGAGCAGTACTTC.

The chain recombines TRBV7-3 with TRBJ1-1; 9 bases fit TRBD1. This CDR3 has 15 amino acids. J gave up 4 bases and V 4 bases, and 7 bases lay outside the gene matches. The germline V gene encodes CDR1 SGHTA and CDR2 FQGTGA. In DNA form, the CDR3 reads TGTGCCAGCAGCTCACAGGGGGCTACGGCCACTGAAGCTTTCTTT. This codes for CASSSQGATATEAFF.

This chain links TRBV9 with TRBJ1-6; TRBD1 matches at 7 bases. From germline, CDR1 is SGDLS and CDR2 YYNGEE. V trimming: 1 base; J trimming: 7 bases; junction bases outside the gene matches: 5. The CDR3 consists of 15 residues. Written as DNA, the CDR3 is TGTGCCAGCAGCGTAACGACAGGGTACAATTCACCCCTCCACTTT. Its protein is CASSVTTGYNSPLHF.